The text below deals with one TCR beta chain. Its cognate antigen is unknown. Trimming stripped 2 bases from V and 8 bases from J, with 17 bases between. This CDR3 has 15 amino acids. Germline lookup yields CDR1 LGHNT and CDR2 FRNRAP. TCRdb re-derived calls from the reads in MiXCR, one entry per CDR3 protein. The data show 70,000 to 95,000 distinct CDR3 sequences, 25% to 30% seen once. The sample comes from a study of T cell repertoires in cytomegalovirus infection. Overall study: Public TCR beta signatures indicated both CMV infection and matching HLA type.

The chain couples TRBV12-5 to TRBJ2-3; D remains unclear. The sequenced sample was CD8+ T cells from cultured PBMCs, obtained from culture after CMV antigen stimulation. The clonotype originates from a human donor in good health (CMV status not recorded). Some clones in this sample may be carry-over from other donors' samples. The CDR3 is CASGLPSDPSGTQYF. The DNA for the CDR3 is TGTGCTAGTGGTTTGCCTTCGGACCCCTCTGGTACGCAGTATTTT.